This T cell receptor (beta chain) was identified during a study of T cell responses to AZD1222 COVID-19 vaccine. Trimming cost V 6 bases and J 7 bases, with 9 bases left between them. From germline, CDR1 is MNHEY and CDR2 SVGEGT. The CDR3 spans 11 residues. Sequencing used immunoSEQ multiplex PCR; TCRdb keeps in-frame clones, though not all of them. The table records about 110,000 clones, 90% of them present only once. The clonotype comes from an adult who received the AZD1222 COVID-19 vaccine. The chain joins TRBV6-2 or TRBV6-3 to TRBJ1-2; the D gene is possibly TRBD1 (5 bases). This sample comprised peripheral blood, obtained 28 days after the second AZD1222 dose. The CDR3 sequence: CASSQGTGYTF. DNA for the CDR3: TGTGCCAGCAGCCAGGGAACTGGCTACACCTTC.